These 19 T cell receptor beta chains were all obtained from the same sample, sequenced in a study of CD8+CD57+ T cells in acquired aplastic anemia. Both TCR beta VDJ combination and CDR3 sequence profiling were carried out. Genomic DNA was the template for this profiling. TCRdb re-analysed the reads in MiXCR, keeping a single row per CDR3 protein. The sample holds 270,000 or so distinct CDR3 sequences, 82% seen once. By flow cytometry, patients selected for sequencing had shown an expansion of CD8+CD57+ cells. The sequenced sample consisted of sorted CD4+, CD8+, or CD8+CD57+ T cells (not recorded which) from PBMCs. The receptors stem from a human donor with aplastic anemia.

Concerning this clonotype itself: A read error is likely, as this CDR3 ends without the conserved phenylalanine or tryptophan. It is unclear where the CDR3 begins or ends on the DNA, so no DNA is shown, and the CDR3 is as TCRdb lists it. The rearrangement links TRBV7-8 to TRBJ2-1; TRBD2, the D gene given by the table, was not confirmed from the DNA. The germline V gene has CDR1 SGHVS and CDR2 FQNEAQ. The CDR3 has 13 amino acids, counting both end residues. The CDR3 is CASSSAGGPDTQY.

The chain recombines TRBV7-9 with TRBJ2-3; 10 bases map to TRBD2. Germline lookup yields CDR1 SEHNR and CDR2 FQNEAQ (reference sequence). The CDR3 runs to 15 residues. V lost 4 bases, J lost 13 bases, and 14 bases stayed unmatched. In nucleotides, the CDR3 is TGTGCCAGCAGCTCTCGGGGAAGCGGGGGGGGCGCGGAGTATTTT. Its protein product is CASSSRGSGGGAEYF.

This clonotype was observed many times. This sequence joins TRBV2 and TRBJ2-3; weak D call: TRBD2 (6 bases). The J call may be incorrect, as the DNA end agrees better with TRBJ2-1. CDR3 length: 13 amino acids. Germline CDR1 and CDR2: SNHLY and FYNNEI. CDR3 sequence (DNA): TGTGCCAGCAGTGATGGGGGGATAGATAAGCAGTTCTTC. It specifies CASSDGGIDKQFF.

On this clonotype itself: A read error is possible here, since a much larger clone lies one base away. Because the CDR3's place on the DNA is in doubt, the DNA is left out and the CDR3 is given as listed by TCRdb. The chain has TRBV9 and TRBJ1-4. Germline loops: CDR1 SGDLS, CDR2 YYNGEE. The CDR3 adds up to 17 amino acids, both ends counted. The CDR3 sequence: CASSEGSDTQYFERLFF.

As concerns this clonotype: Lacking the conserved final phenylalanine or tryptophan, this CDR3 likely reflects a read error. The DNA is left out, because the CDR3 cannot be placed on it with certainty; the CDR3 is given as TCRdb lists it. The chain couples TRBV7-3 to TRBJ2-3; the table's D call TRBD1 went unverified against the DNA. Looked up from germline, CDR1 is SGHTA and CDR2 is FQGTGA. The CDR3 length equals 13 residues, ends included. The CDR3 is CASGAGGTWREYY.

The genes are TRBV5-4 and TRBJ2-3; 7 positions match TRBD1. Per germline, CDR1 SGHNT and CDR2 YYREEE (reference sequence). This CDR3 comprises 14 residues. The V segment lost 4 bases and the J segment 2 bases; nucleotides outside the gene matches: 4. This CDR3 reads CASSPGTATDTQYF. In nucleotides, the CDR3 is TGTGCCAGCAGCCCTGGGACAGCCACAGATACGCAGTATTTT.

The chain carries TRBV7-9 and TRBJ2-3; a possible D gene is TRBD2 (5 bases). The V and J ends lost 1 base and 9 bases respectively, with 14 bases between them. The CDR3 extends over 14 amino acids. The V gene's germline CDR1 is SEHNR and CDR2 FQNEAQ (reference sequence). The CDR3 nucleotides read TGTGCCAGCAGCTTAGAAGGAGGCGGCGAGACGCAGTATTTT. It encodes CASSLEGGGETQYF.

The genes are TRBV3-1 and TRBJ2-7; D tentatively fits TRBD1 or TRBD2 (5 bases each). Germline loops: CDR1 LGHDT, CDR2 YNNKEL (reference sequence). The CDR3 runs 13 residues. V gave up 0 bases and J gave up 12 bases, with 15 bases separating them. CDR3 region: CASSQDEGRNAYF. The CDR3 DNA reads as TGTGCCAGCAGCCAAGATGAGGGGCGGAATGCGTACTTC.

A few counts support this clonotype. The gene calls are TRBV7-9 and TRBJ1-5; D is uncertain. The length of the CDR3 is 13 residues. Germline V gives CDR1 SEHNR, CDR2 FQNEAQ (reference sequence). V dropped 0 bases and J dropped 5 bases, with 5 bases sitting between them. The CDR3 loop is CASSLAVDQPQHF. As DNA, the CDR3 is TGTGCCAGCAGCTTAGCGGTCGATCAGCCCCAGCATTTT.

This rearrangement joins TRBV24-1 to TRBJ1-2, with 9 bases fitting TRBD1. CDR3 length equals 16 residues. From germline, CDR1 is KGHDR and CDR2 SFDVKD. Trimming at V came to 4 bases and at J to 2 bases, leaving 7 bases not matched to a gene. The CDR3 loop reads CATSDAMGTGNYGYTF. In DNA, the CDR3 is TGTGCCACCAGTGACGCGATGGGGACAGGGAACTATGGCTACACCTTC.

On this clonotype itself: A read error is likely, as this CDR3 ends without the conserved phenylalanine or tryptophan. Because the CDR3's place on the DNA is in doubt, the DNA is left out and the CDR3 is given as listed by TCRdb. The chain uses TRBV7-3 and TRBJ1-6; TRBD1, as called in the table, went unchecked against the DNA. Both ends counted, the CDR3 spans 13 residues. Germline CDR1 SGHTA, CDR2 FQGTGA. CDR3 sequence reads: CASSLGNRSNQPQ.

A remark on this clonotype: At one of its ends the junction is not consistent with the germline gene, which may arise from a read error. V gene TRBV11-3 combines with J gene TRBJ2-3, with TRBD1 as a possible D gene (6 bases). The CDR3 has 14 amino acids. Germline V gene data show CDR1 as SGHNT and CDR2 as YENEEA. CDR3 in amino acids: CATSTDGTTDTQYF. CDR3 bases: TGTGCCACCAGCACAGATGGGACAACAGATACGCAGTATTTT.

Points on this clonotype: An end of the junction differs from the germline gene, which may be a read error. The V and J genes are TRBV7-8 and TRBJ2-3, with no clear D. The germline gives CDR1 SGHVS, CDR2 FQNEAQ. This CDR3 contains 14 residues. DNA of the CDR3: TGTGCCAGCAGCTTTCATCCAGGTCCCGCAGCGCATTATTTT. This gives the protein CASSFHPGPAAHYF. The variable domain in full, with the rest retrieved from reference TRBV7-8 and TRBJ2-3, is GAGVSQSPRYKVAKRGQDVALRCDPISGHVSLFWYQQALGQGPEFLTYFQNEAQLDKSGLPSDRFFAERPEGSVSTLKIQRTQQEDSAVYLCASSFHPGPAAHYFGPGTRLTVL.

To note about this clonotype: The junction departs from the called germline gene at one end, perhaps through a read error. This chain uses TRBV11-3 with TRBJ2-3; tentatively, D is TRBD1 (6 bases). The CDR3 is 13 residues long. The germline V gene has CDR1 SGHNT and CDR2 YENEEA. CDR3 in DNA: TGTGCCAGCAGCTTAGATGTGACAGGTACGCGGTATTTT. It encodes CASSLDVTGTRYF.

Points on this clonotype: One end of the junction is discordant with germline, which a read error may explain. Here the CDR3 reads CAISEYQNSYNEQFF. The CDR3 nucleotides read TGTGCCATCAGCGAGTACCAGAACTCCTACAATGAGCAGTTCTTC. This rearrangement joins TRBV10-3 to TRBJ2-1; D is ambiguous. The CDR3 length is 15 residues. CDR1 is ENHRY and CDR2 is SYGVKD in the germline V gene.

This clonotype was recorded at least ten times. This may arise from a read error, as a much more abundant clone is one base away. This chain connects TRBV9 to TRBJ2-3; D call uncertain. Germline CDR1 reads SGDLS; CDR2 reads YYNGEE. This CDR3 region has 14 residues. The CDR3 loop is CASGVAGNIQSFDF. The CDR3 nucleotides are TGTGCCAGCGGAGTAGCTGGGAACATTCAGTCCTTCGATTTT. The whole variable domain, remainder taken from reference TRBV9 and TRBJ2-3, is DSGVTQTPKHLITATGQRVTLRCSPRSGDLSVYWYQQSLDQGLQFLIQYYNGEERAKGNILERFSAQQFPDLHSELNLSSLELGDSALYFCASGVAGNIQSFDFGPGTRLTVL.

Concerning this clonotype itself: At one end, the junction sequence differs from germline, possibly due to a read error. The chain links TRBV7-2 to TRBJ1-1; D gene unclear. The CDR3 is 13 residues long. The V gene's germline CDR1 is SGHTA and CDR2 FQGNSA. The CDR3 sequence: CACSLAENTEAFF. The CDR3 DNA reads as TGTGCCTGCAGCTTAGCGGAGAACACTGAAGCTTTCTTT.

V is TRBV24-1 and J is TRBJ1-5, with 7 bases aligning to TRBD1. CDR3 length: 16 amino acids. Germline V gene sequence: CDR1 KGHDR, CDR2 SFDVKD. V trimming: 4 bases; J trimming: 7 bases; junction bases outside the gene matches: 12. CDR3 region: CATSDKKTGVGQPQHF. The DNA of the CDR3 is TGTGCCACCAGTGACAAGAAAACAGGGGTCGGACAGCCCCAGCATTTT.

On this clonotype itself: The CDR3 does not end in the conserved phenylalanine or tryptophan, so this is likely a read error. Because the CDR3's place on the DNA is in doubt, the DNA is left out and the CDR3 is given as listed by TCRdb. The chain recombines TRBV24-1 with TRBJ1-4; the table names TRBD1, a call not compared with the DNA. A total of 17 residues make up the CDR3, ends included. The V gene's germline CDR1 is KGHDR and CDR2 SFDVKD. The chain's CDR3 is CATSDLTGGTDTQYFGP.